This T cell receptor beta chain was retrieved from a study of T cell repertoires in cytomegalovirus infection. On this clonotype: Its antigen is not known.

Trimming took 2 bases from V and 0 from J, leaving 16 bases between them. The CDR3 totals 17 residues. MiXCR, applied by TCRdb to the reads, yields one record per CDR3 protein. The profile shows almost 90,000 distinct CDR3 sequences, around 28% of them singletons. The material was CD8+ T cells from cultured PBMCs, obtained from culture after CMV antigen stimulation. This chain joins TRBV6-7 and TRBJ2-5; D is perhaps TRBD1 or TRBD2 (5 bases each). TRBV6-7 is known as an ORF, though its function is uncertain. The receptor was isolated from a human donor in good health (CMV status not recorded). Some clones in this sample may be carry-over from other donors' samples. CDR3 protein: CASSYRSPEGYQETQYF. As DNA, the CDR3 is TGTGCCAGCAGTTACCGCTCCCCCGAGGGGTACCAAGAGACCCAGTACTTC.